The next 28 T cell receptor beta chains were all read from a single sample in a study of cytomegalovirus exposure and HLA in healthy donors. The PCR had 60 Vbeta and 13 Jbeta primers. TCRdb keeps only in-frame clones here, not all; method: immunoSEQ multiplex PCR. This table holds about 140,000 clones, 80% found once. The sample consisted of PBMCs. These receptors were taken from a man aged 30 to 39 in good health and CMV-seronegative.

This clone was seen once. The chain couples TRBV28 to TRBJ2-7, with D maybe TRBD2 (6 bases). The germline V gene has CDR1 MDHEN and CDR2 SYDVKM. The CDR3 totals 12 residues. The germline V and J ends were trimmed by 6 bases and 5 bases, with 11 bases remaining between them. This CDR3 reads CASSLGLNEQYF. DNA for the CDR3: TGTGCCAGCAGCCTAGGACTAAACGAGCAGTACTTC.

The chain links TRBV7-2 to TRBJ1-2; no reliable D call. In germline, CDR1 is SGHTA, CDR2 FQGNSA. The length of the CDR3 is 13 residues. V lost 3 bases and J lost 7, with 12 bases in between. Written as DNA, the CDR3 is TGTGCCAGCAGCTTTGGGGAGGGCAGTGGCTACACCTTC. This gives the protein CASSFGEGSGYTF.

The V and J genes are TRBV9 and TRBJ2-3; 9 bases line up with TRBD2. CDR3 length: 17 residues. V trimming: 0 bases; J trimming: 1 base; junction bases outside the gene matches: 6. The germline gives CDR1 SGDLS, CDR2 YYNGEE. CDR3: CASSVAPPSGGTDTQYF. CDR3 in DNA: TGTGCCAGCAGCGTAGCTCCCCCTAGCGGGGGCACAGATACGCAGTATTTT.

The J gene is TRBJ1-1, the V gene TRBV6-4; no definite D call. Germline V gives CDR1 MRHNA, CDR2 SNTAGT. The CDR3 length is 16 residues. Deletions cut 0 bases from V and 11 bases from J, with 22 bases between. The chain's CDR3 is CASSDSRGLWLLAAFF. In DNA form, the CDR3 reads TGTGCCAGCAGTGACTCCCGGGGTTTATGGCTTCTTGCGGCTTTCTTT.

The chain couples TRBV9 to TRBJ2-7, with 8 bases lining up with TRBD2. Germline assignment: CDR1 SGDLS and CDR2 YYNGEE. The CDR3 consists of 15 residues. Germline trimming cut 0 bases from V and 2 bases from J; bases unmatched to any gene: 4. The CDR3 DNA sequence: TGTGCCAGCAGCGTAGACCTCGGGAGGGCCTACGAGCAGTACTTC. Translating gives CASSVDLGRAYEQYF.

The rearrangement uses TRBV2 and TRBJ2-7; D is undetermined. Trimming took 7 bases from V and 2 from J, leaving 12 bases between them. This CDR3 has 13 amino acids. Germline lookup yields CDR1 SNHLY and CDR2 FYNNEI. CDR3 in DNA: TGTGCCAGCAACCAGGATCTTACCTACGAGCAGTACTTC. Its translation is CASNQDLTYEQYF.

CDR3 protein: CSVAMGLGTEAFF. In nucleotides, the CDR3 is TGCAGCGTTGCGATGGGGCTGGGAACTGAAGCTTTCTTT. The V call is TRBV29-1, the J call TRBJ1-1; D might be TRBD1 (5 bases). Between the trimmed V and J ends, which lost 4 bases and 5 bases, there was a span of 14 bases. Germline assignment: CDR1 SQVTM and CDR2 ANQGSEA. The CDR3 has 13 amino acids. Drawing the rest from reference TRBV29-1 and TRBJ1-1, the complete variable domain is SAVISQKPSRDICQRGTSLTIQCQVDSQVTMMFWYRQQPGQSLTLIATANQGSEATYESGFVIDKFPISRPNLTFSTLTVSNMSPEDSSIYLCSVAMGLGTEAFFGQGTRLTVV.

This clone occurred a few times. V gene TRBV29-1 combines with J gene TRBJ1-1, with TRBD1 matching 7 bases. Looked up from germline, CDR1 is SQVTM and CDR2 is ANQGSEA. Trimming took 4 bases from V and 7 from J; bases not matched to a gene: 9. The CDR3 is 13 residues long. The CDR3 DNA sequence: TGCAGCGTTGTTAGAAGGGGGCGCGGTGAAGCTTTCTTT. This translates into CSVVRRGRGEAFF. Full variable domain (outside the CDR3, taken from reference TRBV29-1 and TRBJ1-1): SAVISQKPSRDICQRGTSLTIQCQVDSQVTMMFWYRQQPGQSLTLIATANQGSEATYESGFVIDKFPISRPNLTFSTLTVSNMSPEDSSIYLCSVVRRGRGEAFFGQGTRLTVV.

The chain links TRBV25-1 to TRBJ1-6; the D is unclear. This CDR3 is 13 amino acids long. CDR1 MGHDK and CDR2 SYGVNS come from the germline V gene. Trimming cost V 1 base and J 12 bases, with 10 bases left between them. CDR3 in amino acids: CASSEFSRGPLHF. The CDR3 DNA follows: TGTGCCAGCAGTGAATTTTCCCGGGGACCCCTCCACTTT. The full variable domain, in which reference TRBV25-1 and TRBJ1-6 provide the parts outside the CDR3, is EADIYQTPRYLVIGTGKKITLECSQTMGHDKMYWYQQDPGMELHLIHYSYGVNSTEKGDLSSESTVSRIRTEHFPLTLESARPSHTSQYLCASSEFSRGPLHFGNGTRLTVT.

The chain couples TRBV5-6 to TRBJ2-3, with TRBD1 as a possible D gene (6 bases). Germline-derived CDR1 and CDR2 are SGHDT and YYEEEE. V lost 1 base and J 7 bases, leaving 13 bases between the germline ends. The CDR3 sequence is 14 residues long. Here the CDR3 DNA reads TGTGCCAGCAGCTTGCAGGGGCTGGTTTATACGCAGTATTTT. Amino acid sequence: CASSLQGLVYTQYF.

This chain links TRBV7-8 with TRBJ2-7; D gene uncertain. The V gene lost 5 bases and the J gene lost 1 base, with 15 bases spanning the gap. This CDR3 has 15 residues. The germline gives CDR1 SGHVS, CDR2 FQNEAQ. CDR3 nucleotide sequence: TGTGCCAGCAGCGCCCAGGTTTCTACATCCTACGAGCAGTACTTC. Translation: CASSAQVSTSYEQYF.

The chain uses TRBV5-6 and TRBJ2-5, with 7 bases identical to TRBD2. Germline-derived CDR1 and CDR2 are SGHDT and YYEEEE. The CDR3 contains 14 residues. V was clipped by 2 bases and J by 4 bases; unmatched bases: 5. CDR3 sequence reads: CASSFGLGRETQYF. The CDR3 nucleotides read TGTGCCAGCAGCTTCGGACTAGGCCGAGAGACCCAGTACTTC. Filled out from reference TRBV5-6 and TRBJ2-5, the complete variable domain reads DAGVTQSPTHLIKTRGQQVTLRCSPKSGHDTVSWYQQALGQGPQFIFQYYEEEERQRGNFPDRFSGHQFPNYSSELNVNALLLGDSALYLCASSFGLGRETQYFGPGTRLLVL.

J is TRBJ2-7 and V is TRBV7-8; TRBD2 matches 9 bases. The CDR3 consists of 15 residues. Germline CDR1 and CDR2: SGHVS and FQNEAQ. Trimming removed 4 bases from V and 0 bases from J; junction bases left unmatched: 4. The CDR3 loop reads CASSSSGVSSYEQYF. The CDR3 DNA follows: TGTGCCAGCAGCTCTAGCGGGGTAAGCTCCTACGAGCAGTACTTC. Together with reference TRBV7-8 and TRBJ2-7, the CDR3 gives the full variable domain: GAGVSQSPRYKVAKRGQDVALRCDPISGHVSLFWYQQALGQGPEFLTYFQNEAQLDKSGLPSDRFFAERPEGSVSTLKIQRTQQEDSAVYLCASSSSGVSSYEQYFGPGTRLTVT.

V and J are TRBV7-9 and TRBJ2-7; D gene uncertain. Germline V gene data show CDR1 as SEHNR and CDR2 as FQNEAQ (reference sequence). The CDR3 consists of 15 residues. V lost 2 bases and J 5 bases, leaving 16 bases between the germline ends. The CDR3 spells CASSLRLATRNEQYF. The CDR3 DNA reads TGTGCCAGCAGCTTAAGACTGGCCACGAGGAACGAGCAGTACTTC.

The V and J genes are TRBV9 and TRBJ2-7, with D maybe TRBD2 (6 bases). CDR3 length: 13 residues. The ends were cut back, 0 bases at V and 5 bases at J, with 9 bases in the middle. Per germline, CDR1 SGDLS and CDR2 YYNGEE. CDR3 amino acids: CASSVAGRHEQYF. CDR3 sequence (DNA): TGTGCCAGCAGCGTAGCCGGGAGACACGAGCAGTACTTC.

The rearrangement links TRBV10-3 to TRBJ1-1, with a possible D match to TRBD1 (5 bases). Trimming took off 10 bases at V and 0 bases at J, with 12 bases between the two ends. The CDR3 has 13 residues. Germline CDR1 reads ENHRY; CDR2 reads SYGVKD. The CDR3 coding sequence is TGTGCCACGCTACAGGCCCTGAACACTGAAGCTTTCTTT. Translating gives CATLQALNTEAFF.

The CDR3, as DNA: TGCAGCGCCGGAGCCGGGGGGGTTTCCTACGAGCAGTACTTC. Translation: CSAGAGGVSYEQYF. The J gene is TRBJ2-7, the V gene TRBV29-1; 8 bases line up with TRBD2. CDR3 size: 14 residues. V shed 7 bases and J 1 base; nucleotides not matched to a gene: 9. The germline V gene has CDR1 SQVTM and CDR2 ANQGSEA.

The CDR3 here is CASSWWGYAGDTEAFF. CDR3 DNA sequence: TGCGCCAGCAGCTGGTGGGGCTACGCGGGGGACACTGAAGCTTTCTTT. The chain has TRBV5-1 and TRBJ1-1; maybe TRBD1 (5 bases). With 3 bases removed from V and 3 bases from J, the gap between germline ends came to 18 bases. The CDR3 loop spans 16 amino acids. Germline assignment: CDR1 SGHRS and CDR2 YFSETQ.

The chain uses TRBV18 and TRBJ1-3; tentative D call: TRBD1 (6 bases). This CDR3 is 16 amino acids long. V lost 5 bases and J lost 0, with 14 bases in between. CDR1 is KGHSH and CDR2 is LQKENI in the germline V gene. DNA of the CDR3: TGTGCCAGCTCAGTGACAGGCACGGACTCTGGAAACACCATATATTTT. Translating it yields CASSVTGTDSGNTIYF.

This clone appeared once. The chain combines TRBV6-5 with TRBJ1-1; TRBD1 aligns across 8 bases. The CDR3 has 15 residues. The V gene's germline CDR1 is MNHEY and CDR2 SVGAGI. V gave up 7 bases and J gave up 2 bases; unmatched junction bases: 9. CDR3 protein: CASTRTGRGNTEAFF. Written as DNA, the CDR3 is TGTGCCAGCACCAGGACAGGGAGGGGAAACACTGAAGCTTTCTTT.

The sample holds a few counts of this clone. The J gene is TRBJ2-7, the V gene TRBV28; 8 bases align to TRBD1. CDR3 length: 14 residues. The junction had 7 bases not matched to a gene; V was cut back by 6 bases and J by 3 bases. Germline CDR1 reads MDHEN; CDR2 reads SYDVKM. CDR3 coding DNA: TGTGCCAGCAGCCGGACAGGGAAGGGCTACGAGCAGTACTTC. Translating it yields CASSRTGKGYEQYF.

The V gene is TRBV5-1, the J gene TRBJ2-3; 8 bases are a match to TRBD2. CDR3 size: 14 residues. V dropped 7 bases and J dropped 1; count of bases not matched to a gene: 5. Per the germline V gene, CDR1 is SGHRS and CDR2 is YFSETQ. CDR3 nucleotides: TGCGCCAGCGCCGACGGGAGGGGCACAGATACGCAGTATTTT. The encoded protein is CASADGRGTDTQYF.

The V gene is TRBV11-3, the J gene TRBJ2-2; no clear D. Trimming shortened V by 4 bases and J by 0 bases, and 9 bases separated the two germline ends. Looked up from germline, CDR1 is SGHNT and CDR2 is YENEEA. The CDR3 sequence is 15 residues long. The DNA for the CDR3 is TGTGCCAGCAGCTCTAGTCCAACGAACACCGGGGAGCTGTTTTTT. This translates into CASSSSPTNTGELFF.

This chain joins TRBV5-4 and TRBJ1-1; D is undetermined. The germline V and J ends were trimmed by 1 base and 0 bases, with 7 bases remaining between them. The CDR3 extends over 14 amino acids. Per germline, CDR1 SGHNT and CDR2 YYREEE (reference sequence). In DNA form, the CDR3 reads TGTGCCAGCAGCTTGTTGACTATGAACACTGAAGCTTTCTTT. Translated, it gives CASSLLTMNTEAFF. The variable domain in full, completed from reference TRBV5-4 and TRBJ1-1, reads ETGVTQSPTHLIKTRGQQVTLRCSSQSGHNTVSWYQQALGQGPQFIFQYYREEENGRGNFPPRFSGLQFPNYSSELNVNALELDDSALYLCASSLLTMNTEAFFGQGTRLTVV.

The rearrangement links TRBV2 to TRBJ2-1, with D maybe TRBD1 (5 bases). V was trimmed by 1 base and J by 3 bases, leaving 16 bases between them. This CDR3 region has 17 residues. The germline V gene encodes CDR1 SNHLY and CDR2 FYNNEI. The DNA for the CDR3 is TGTGCCAGCAGTGAAGGAGCCCACAGGAGTCTCTACAATGAGCAGTTCTTC. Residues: CASSEGAHRSLYNEQFF.

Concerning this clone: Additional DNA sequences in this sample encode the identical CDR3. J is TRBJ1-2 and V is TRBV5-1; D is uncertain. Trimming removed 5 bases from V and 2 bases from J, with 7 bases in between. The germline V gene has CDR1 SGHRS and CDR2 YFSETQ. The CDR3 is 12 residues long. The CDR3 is CASSGENYGYTF. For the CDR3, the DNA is TGCGCCAGCAGTGGTGAGAACTATGGCTACACCTTC.

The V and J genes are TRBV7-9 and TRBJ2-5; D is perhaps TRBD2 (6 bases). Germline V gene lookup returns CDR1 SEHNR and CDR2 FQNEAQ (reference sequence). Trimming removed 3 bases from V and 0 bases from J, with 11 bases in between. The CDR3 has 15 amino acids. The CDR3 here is CASSFPGTDQETQYF. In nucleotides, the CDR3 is TGTGCCAGCAGCTTCCCCGGGACTGACCAAGAGACCCAGTACTTC.

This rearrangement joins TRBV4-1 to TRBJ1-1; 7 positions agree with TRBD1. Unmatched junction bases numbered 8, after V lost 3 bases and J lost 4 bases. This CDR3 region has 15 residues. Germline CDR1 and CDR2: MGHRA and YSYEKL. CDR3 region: CASSHRGGTVTEAFF. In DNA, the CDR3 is TGCGCCAGCAGCCATCGGGGGGGGACAGTCACTGAAGCTTTCTTT.